A selection of T cell receptor beta chains follows, all from one sample in a study of CD8+CD57+ T cells in acquired aplastic anemia. From the reads, TCRdb called clonotypes with MiXCR, one entry per CDR3 protein. The sample shows about 160,000 distinct CDR3 sequences, over 55% of them seen only once. The sample consisted of sorted CD4+, CD8+, or CD8+CD57+ T cells (not recorded which) from PBMCs. These receptors were obtained from a human donor with aplastic anemia. CDR3s include the opening cysteine and the closing phenylalanine or tryptophan. The order of the fields is J gene, clone size, V gene, D gene, CDR3 DNA, CDR3 protein. A D gene is named only where the DNA matches it firmly. Part of the rows lack a size; the others show once, few, many or a class for expanded clones.

j_call: TRBJ2-7; clone_size: NA; v_call: TRBV5-6; d_call: TRBD1; cdr3_nt: TGTGCCAGCAGTCCCGTAGACGGGACAGGGTGGTACGAGCAGTACTTC; cdr3_aa: CASSPVDGTGWYEQYF
j_call: TRBJ2-5; clone_size: NA; v_call: TRBV25-1; d_call: TRBD2; cdr3_nt: TGTGCCAGCAGTAGGGCTAGCGGGATGAGCGGGGGAGAGACCCAGTACTTC; cdr3_aa: CASSRASGMSGGETQYF
j_call: TRBJ1-6; clone_size: NA; v_call: TRBV10-1; d_call: TRBD1; cdr3_nt: TGCGCCAGCAGTGAACAGGGGTACAATTCACCCCTCCACTTT; cdr3_aa: CASSEQGYNSPLHF
j_call: TRBJ2-7; clone_size: few; v_call: TRBV20-1; d_call: NA; cdr3_nt: TGCAGTGCTAGAGGCCAGGGCCACTCCTCCTACGAGCAGTACTTC; cdr3_aa: CSARGQGHSSYEQYF
j_call: TRBJ1-4; clone_size: once; v_call: TRBV10-3; d_call: NA; cdr3_nt: TGTGCCATCAGTGAGTCGAGAGGGGGGACGATTACCGAAAAACTGTTTTTT; cdr3_aa: CAISESRGGTITEKLFF
j_call: TRBJ2-3; clone_size: NA; v_call: TRBV15; d_call: NA; cdr3_nt: TGTGCCACCAGCAGCTCGCCTAGGGACGCAGATACGCAGTATTTT; cdr3_aa: CATSSSPRDADTQYF
j_call: TRBJ2-3; clone_size: NA; v_call: TRBV6-4; d_call: TRBD1; cdr3_nt: TGTGCCAGCAGTGCCGGGACAGGGGGAGGCACAGATACGCAGTATTTT; cdr3_aa: CASSAGTGGGTDTQYF
j_call: TRBJ2-1; clone_size: NA; v_call: TRBV7-2; d_call: NA; cdr3_nt: TGTGCCAGCAGCCGCGACAGTTACTTCTACAATGAGCAGTTCTTC; cdr3_aa: CASSRDSYFYNEQFF
j_call: TRBJ1-2; clone_size: NA; v_call: TRBV11-2; d_call: NA; cdr3_nt: TGTGCCAGCAGCTTAGCGTCAGATGGCTACACCTTC; cdr3_aa: CASSLASDGYTF
j_call: TRBJ2-7; clone_size: NA; v_call: TRBV12-3/TRBV12-4; d_call: NA; cdr3_nt: TGTGCCAGCAGTATCGATCTCGCTCTCGAGCAGTACTTC; cdr3_aa: CASSIDLALEQYF
j_call: TRBJ2-1; clone_size: NA; v_call: TRBV24-1; d_call: NA; cdr3_nt: TGTGCCACCAGTGATTCAGGGAGTGAGCAGTTCTTC; cdr3_aa: CATSDSGSEQFF
j_call: TRBJ2-1; clone_size: NA; v_call: TRBV5-6; d_call: NA; cdr3_nt: TGTGCCAGCAGCTTGGCCTTTGGGCCGCGGTTCTTC; cdr3_aa: CASSLAFGPRFF
j_call: TRBJ2-7; clone_size: NA; v_call: TRBV10-3; d_call: NA; cdr3_nt: TGTGCCATCAGTTCCAGCTCCTACGAGCAGTACTTC; cdr3_aa: CAISSSSYEQYF
j_call: TRBJ2-5; clone_size: once; v_call: TRBV25-1; d_call: NA; cdr3_nt: TGTGCCAGCAGTGAGGGGGTCAGGAGTACCCAAGAGACCCAGTACTTC; cdr3_aa: CASSEGVRSTQETQYF
j_call: TRBJ1-6; clone_size: NA; v_call: TRBV15; d_call: NA; cdr3_nt: TGTGCCACCAGCAGAGAGGGGAACAGTAATTCACCCCTCCACTTT; cdr3_aa: CATSREGNSNSPLHF
j_call: TRBJ2-3; clone_size: NA; v_call: TRBV20-1; d_call: TRBD2; cdr3_nt: TGCAGTGCTAGCCTCGGGACTACCTCCACAGATACGCAGTATTTT; cdr3_aa: CSASLGTTSTDTQYF
j_call: TRBJ2-3; clone_size: NA; v_call: TRBV2; d_call: NA; cdr3_nt: TGTGCCAGCAGCGGCGGGGTTAGTAGCACAGATACGCAGTATTTT; cdr3_aa: CASSGGVSSTDTQYF
j_call: TRBJ2-1; clone_size: NA; v_call: TRBV20-1; d_call: NA; cdr3_nt: TGCAGTGCTAGAGAGGACTTGCTTAATGAGCAGTTCTTC; cdr3_aa: CSAREDLLNEQFF
j_call: TRBJ2-7; clone_size: few; v_call: TRBV20-1; d_call: TRBD1; cdr3_nt: TGCAGTGCTAGTGGGGACAGGGGGCTTGAGCAGTACTTC; cdr3_aa: CSASGDRGLEQYF
j_call: TRBJ1-4; clone_size: NA; v_call: TRBV29-1; d_call: TRBD1; cdr3_nt: TGCAGCGTTGCCTCCGGGACAGGTCTTGAAAAACTGTTTTTT; cdr3_aa: CSVASGTGLEKLFF
j_call: TRBJ1-1; clone_size: NA; v_call: TRBV7-6; d_call: NA; cdr3_nt: TGTGCCAGCAGCCGGGACCCCCTCAAAGCTGAAGCTTTCTTT; cdr3_aa: CASSRDPLKAEAFF
j_call: TRBJ1-1; clone_size: NA; v_call: TRBV7-9; d_call: NA; cdr3_nt: TGTGCCAGCAGCCCCCCCGGGGTCGAAGCTTTCTTT; cdr3_aa: CASSPPGVEAFF
j_call: TRBJ2-2; clone_size: NA; v_call: TRBV10-3; d_call: TRBD1; cdr3_nt: TGTGCCATCAGTGAGTCCCGACAGGGGGAAGAGAACACCGGGGAGCTGTTTTTT; cdr3_aa: CAISESRQGEENTGELFF
j_call: TRBJ2-7; clone_size: NA; v_call: TRBV14; d_call: NA; cdr3_nt: TGTGCCAGCAGCCAAGAGGTTCCCTACGAGCAGTACTTC; cdr3_aa: CASSQEVPYEQYF
j_call: TRBJ1-4; clone_size: NA; v_call: TRBV19; d_call: TRBD1; cdr3_nt: TGTGCCAGTAGGGGGACAGACCCCGCAACTAATGAAAAACTGTTTTTT; cdr3_aa: CASRGTDPATNEKLFF
j_call: TRBJ1-2; clone_size: NA; v_call: TRBV20-1; d_call: NA; cdr3_nt: TGCAGTGCCAAACAGGGTAACTATGGCTACACCTTC; cdr3_aa: CSAKQGNYGYTF
j_call: TRBJ1-4; clone_size: NA; v_call: TRBV15; d_call: NA; cdr3_nt: TGTGCCACCAGCAACCGCCGGGCCGACGGGAGTGAAAAACTGTTTTTT; cdr3_aa: CATSNRRADGSEKLFF
j_call: TRBJ1-1; clone_size: NA; v_call: TRBV10-3; d_call: NA; cdr3_nt: TGTGCCATCAGTGGGGCAGGGAGCCGTGAAGCTTTCTTT; cdr3_aa: CAISGAGSREAFF
j_call: TRBJ2-7; clone_size: NA; v_call: TRBV5-8; d_call: NA; cdr3_nt: TGTGCCAGCAGCTTGGTTTCGGTAGGGTGGTACTTC; cdr3_aa: CASSLVSVGWYF
j_call: TRBJ2-1; clone_size: NA; v_call: TRBV5-1; d_call: NA; cdr3_nt: TGCGCCAGCAGCTTCCAGGGACCCGAAACCCATGAGCAGTTCTTC; cdr3_aa: CASSFQGPETHEQFF
j_call: TRBJ1-2; clone_size: NA; v_call: TRBV12-3/TRBV12-4; d_call: TRBD1; cdr3_nt: TGTGCCAGCAGGGACAGGGGCAACTATGGCTACACCTTC; cdr3_aa: CASRDRGNYGYTF
j_call: TRBJ2-3; clone_size: NA; v_call: TRBV24-1; d_call: NA; cdr3_nt: TGTGCCACCAGTGATCCAAGGACAGCGAGCACAGATACGCAGTATTTT; cdr3_aa: CATSDPRTASTDTQYF
j_call: TRBJ2-7; clone_size: NA; v_call: TRBV15; d_call: NA; cdr3_nt: TGTGCCACCAGCAGAGATTCACTGGGGTTCGGCGAGCAGTACTTC; cdr3_aa: CATSRDSLGFGEQYF